This TCR beta chain was identified during a study of patients and donors after allogeneic stem cell transplantation (dated by TCRdb to 2018 to 2021). Including cysteine and phenylalanine, the CDR3 has 14 amino acids. Only the CDR3 DNA stays, 42 bases, in frame from base 1. CDR1 and CDR2 (MNHNY, SVGAGI) derive from the germline V gene (reference sequence). The V and J ends are trimmed by 1 base and 0 bases, leaving 3 bases between them. This clonotype was counted only a few times. Its recognized antigen is unknown. No base-level quality is on record; no much larger clone is a single base apart. The library was obtained by RT-PCR. Sequenced on a NextSeq 550. In TCRdb, the public reads were trimmed at Q25 with fastp and aligned with MiXCR, with productive beta chains retained. Each entry merges the rows of one CDR3 protein and shows their most common DNA and genes. For this sample there are about 210,000 distinct CDR3 sequences; about 37% appear just once. The top ten hold around 10% of the sample.

The rearranged chain carries TRBV6-6 and TRBJ1-4, with the D gene not clear enough to name. This clonotype originated in a human donor who was either an allogeneic HSCT recipient or a stem cell or donor lymphocyte infusion donor (not recorded which). It is not recorded whose cells these are; they may come from a transplant donor. Material: blood, either unsorted or a sorted T cell fraction (not recorded which). CDR3 protein: CASSYWSTNEKLFF. At the DNA level, the sequence is TGTGCCAGCAGTTACTGGTCAACTAATGAAAAACTGTTTTTT.